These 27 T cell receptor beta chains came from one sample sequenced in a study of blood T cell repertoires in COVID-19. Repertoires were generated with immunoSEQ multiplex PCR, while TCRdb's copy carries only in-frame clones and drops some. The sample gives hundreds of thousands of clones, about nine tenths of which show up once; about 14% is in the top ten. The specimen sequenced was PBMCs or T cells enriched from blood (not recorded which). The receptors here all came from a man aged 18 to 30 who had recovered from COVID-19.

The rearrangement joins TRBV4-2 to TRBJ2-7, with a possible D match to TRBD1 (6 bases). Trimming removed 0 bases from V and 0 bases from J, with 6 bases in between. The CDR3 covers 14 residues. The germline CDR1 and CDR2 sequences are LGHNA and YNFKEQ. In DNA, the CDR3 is TGTGCCAGCAGCCAAGAGGACAGCTCCTACGAGCAGTACTTC. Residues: CASSQEDSSYEQYF.

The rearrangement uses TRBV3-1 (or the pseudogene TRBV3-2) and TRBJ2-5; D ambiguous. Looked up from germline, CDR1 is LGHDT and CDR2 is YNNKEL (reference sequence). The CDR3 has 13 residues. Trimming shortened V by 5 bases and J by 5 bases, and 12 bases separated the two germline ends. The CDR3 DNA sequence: TGTGCCAGCAGCACTATCCCGAGGGAGACCCAGTACTTC. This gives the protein CASSTIPRETQYF.

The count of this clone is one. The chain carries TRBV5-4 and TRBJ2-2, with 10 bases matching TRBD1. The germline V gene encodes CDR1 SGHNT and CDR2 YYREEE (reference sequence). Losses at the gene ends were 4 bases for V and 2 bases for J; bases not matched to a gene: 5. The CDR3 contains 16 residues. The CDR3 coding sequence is TGTGCCAGCAGCACCTGGACAGGGGGTAACACCGGGGAGCTGTTTTTT. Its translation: CASSTWTGGNTGELFF.

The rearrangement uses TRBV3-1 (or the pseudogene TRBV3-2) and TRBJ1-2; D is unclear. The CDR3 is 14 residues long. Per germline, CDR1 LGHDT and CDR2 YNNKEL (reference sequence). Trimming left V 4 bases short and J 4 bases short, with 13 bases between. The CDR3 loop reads CASSRPGDFYGYTF. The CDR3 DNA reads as TGTGCCAGCAGCCGCCCGGGAGACTTCTATGGCTACACCTTC.

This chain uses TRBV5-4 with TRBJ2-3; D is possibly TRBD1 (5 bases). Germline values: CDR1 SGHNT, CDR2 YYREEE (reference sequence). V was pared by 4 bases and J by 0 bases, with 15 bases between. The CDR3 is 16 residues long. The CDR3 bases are TGTGCCAGCAGCCCGCCTGGGGCCCCTAGCACAGATACGCAGTATTTT. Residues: CASSPPGAPSTDTQYF.

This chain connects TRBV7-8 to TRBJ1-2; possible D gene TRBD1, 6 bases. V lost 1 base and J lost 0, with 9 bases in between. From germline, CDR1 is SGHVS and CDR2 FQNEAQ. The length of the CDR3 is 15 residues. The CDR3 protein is CASSLGGLANYGYTF. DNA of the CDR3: TGTGCCAGCAGCTTAGGGGGGCTCGCTAACTATGGCTACACCTTC.

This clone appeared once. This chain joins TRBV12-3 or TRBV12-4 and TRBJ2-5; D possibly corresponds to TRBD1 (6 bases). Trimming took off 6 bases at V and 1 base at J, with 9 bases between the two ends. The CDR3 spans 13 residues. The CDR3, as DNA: TGTGCCAGCAGATCGGACAGCCAAGAGACCCAGTACTTC. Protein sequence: CASRSDSQETQYF.

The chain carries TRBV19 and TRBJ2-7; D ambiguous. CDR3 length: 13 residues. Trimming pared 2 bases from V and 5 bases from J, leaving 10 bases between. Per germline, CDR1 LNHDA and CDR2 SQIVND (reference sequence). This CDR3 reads CASSIRPGDEQYF. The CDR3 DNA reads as TGTGCCAGTAGTATACGGCCCGGAGACGAGCAGTACTTC. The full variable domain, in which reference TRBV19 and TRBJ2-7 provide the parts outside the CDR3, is DGGITQSPKYLFRKEGQNVTLSCEQNLNHDAMYWYRQDPGQGLRLIYYSQIVNDFQKGDIAEGYSVSREKKESFPLTVTSAQKNPTAFYLCASSIRPGDEQYFGPGTRLTVT.

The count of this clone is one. The CDR3 DNA sequence: TGCGCCAGCAGCCAAGATCGGGGGACCCATCGGGGAGCCCTTAACTATGGCTACACCTTC. It encodes CASSQDRGTHRGALNYGYTF. The V gene is TRBV4-1, the J gene TRBJ1-2, with D possibly matching TRBD1 (5 bases). Germline loops: CDR1 MGHRA, CDR2 YSYEKL. CDR3 size: 20 residues. Between the trimmed V and J ends, which lost 0 bases and 1 base, there was a span of 24 bases.

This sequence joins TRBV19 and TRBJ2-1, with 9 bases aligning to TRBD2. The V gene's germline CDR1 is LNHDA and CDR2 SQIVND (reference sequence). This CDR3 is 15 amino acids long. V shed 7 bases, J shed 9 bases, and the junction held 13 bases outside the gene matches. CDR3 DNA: TGTGCCAGTAAGGGTTTAGCGGGGGCCCCGGGTGAGCAGTTCTTC. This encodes CASKGLAGAPGEQFF.

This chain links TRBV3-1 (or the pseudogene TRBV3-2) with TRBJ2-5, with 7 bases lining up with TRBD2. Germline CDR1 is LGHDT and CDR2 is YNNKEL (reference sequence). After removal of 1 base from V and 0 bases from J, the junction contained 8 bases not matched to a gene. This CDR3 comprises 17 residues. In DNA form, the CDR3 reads TGTGCCAGCAGCCAAGTTATAGGTCGGGGGGACCAAGAGACCCAGTACTTC. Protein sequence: CASSQVIGRGDQETQYF.

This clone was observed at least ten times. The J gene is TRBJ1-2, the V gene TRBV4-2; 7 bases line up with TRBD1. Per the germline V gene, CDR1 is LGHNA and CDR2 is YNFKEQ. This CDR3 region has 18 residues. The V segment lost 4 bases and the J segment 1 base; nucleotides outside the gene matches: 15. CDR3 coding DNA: TGTGCCAGCAGCCGAGACGACAGTAAGACAGGGATTAACTATGGCTACACCTTC. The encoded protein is CASSRDDSKTGINYGYTF.

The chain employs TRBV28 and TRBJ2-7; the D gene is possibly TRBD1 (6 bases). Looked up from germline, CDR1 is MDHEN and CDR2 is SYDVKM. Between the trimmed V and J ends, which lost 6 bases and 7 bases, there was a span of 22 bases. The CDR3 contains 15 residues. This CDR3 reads CASSSPGQGGEEQYF. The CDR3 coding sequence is TGTGCCAGCAGCTCTCCGGGACAAGGGGGTGAGGAGCAGTACTTC.

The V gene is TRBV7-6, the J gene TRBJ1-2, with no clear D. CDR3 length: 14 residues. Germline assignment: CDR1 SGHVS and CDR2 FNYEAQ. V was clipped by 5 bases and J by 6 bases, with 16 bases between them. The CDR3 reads CASSVDPGGHGYTF. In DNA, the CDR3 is TGTGCCAGCAGCGTAGACCCTGGTGGGCATGGCTACACCTTC.

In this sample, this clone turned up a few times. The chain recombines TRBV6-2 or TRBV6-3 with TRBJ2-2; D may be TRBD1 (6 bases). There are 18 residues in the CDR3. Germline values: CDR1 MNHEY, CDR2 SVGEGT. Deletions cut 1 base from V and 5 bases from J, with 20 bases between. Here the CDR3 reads CASSYLLLGQFKTGELFF. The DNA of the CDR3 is TGTGCCAGCAGTTACTTATTGCTCGGACAGTTTAAAACCGGGGAGCTGTTTTTT.

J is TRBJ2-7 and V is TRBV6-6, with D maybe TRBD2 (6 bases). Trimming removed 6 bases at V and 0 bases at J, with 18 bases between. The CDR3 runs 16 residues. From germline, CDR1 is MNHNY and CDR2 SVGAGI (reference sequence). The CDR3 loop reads CASRPPSAGNSYEQYF. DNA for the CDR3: TGTGCCAGCAGACCGCCCTCAGCGGGCAACTCCTACGAGCAGTACTTC.

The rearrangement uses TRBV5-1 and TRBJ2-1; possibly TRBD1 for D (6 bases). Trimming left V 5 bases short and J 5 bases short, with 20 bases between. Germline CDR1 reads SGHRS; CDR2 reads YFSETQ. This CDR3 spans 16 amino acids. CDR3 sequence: CASSRTGTHENNEQFF. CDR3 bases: TGCGCCAGCAGTCGCACCGGGACACACGAGAACAATGAGCAGTTCTTC.

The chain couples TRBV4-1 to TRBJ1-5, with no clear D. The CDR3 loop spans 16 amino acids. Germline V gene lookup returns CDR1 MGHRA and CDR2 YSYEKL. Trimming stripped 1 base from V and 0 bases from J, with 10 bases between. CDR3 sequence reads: CASSQVPENSNQPQHF. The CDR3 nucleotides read TGCGCCAGCAGCCAAGTACCGGAGAATAGCAATCAGCCCCAGCATTTT.

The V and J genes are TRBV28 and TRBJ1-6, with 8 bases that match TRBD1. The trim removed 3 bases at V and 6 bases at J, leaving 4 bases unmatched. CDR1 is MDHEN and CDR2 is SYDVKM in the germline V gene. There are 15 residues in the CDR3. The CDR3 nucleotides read TGTGCCAGCAGTTTTGGGGGGACAGGTAATTCACCCCTCCACTTT. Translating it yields CASSFGGTGNSPLHF. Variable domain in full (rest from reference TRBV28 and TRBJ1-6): DVKVTQSSRYLVKRTGEKVFLECVQDMDHENMFWYRQDPGLGLRLIYFSYDVKMKEKGDIPEGYSVSREKKERFSLILESASTNQTSMYLCASSFGGTGNSPLHFGNGTRLTVT.

This CDR3 is CASSLGRESGSYNSPLHF. The CDR3 nucleotides are TGCGCCAGCAGCTTGGGCAGGGAAAGTGGATCCTATAATTCACCCCTCCACTTT. This rearrangement joins TRBV5-1 to TRBJ1-6, with a tentative D call TRBD1 (5 bases). Trimming stripped 0 bases from V and 1 base from J, with 14 bases between. This CDR3 is 18 amino acids long. Germline lookup yields CDR1 SGHRS and CDR2 YFSETQ.

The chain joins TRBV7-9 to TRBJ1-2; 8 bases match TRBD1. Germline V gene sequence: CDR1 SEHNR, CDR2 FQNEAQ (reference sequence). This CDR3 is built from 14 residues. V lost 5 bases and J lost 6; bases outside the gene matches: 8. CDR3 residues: CASSLSRGHDGYTF. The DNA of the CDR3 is TGTGCCAGCAGCCTCTCCAGGGGGCACGATGGCTACACCTTC. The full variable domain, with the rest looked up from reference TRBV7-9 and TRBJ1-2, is DTGVSQNPRHKITKRGQNVTFRCDPISEHNRLYWYRQTLGQGPEFLTYFQNEAQLEKSRLLSDRFSAERPKGSFSTLEIQRTEQGDSAMYLCASSLSRGHDGYTFGSGTRLTVV.

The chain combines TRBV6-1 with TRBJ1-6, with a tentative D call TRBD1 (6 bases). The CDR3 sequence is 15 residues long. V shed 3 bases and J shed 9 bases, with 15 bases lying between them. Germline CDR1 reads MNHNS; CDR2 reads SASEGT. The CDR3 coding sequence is TGTGCCAGCAGTGAGACAGGCACGTTCGGTTCACCCCTCCACTTT. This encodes CASSETGTFGSPLHF.

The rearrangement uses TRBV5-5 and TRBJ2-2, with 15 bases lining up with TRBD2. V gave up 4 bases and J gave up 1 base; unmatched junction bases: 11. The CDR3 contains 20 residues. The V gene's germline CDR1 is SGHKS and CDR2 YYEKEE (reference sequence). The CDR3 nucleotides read TGTGCCAGCAGCCTGATTCCGGGACTAGCGGGGGGAAAGAACACCGGGGAGCTGTTTTTT. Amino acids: CASSLIPGLAGGKNTGELFF.

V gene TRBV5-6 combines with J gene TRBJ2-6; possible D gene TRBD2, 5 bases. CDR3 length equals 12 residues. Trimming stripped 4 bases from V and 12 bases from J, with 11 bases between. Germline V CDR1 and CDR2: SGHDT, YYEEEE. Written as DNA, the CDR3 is TGTGCCAGCAGCCCTTCCAGCGGCGTCCTGACTTTC. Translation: CASSPSSGVLTF.

The CDR3 DNA reads as TGTGCCAGCAGCTCCTTATGGCAGGGAAGTGATCAGCCCCAGCATTTT. Translated, it gives CASSSLWQGSDQPQHF. This chain links TRBV6-2 or TRBV6-3 with TRBJ1-5; possible D gene TRBD1, 5 bases. CDR1 is MNHEY, CDR2 SVGEGT, per germline. V lost 6 bases, J lost 5 bases, and 20 bases lay in between. CDR3 length equals 16 residues.

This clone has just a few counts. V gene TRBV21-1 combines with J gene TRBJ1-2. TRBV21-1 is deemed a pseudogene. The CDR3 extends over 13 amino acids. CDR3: CASSSGSVYGYTF. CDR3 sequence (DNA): TGTGCCAGCAGCAGCGGGTCCGTCTATGGCTACACCTTC.

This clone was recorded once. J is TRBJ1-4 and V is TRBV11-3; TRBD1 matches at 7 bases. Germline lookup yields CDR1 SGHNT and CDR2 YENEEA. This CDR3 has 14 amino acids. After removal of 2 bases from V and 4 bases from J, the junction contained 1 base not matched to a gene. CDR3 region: CASSLSGGNEKLFF. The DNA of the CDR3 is TGTGCCAGCAGCTTATCAGGGGGTAATGAAAAACTGTTTTTT.